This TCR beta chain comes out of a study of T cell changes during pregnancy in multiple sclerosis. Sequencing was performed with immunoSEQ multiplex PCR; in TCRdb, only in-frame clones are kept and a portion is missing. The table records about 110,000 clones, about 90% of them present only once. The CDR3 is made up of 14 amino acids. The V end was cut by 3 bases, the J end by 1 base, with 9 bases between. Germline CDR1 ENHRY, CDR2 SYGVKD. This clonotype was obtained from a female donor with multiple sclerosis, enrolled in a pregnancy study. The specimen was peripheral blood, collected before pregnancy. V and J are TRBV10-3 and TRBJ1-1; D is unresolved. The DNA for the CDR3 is TGTGCCATCAGTGACATTGCAGGGAACACTGAAGCTTTCTTT. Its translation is CAISDIAGNTEAFF.